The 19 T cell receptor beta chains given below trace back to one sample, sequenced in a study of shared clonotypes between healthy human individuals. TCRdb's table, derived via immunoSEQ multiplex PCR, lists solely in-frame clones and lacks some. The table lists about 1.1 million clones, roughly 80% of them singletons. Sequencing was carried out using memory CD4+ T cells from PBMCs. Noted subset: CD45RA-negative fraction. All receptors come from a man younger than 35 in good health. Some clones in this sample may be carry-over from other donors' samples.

The CDR3 DNA reads as TGTGCCAGCAGTGAACGTCTGGGGCGGGACGGCTACGAGCAGTACTTC. Encoded protein: CASSERLGRDGYEQYF. The V gene is TRBV6-1, the J gene TRBJ2-7, with D perhaps matching TRBD2 (6 bases). The CDR3 loop spans 16 amino acids. The germline V and J ends were trimmed by 2 bases and 3 bases, with 17 bases remaining between them. CDR1 is MNHNS and CDR2 is SASEGT in the germline V gene.

The CDR3 region has the DNA TGTGCCAGCAGCCCCGACCGCGGGACGAACACTGAAGCTTTCTTT. Translating gives CASSPDRGTNTEAFF. The rearrangement joins TRBV7-3 to TRBJ1-1; possibly TRBD1 for D (5 bases). This CDR3 contains 15 residues. V lost 5 bases and J 1 base, leaving 14 bases between the germline ends. Germline V lookup: CDR1 SGHTA, CDR2 FQGTGA.

The chain's CDR3 is CAWNPGTGDEKLFF. The CDR3 DNA sequence: TGTGCCTGGAACCCCGGGACAGGGGATGAAAAACTGTTTTTT. V gene TRBV30 combines with J gene TRBJ1-4; 10 positions match TRBD1. V shed 4 bases and J 6 bases; nucleotides not matched to a gene: 5. Per germline, CDR1 GTSNPN and CDR2 SVGIG (reference sequence). The CDR3 has 14 amino acids. Full variable domain (remainder filled in from reference TRBV30 and TRBJ1-4): SQTIHQWPATLVQPVGSPLSLECTVEGTSNPNLYWYRQAAGRGLQLLFYSVGIGQISSEVPQNLSASRPQDRQFILSSKKLLLSDSGFYLCAWNPGTGDEKLFFGSGTQLSVL.

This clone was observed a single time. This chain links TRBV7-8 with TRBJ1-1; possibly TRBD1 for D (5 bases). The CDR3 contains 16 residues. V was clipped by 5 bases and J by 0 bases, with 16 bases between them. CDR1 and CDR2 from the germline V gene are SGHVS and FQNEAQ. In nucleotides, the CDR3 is TGTGCCAGCAGCCCAAAGCGGGACCTAATGAACACTGAAGCTTTCTTT. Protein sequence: CASSPKRDLMNTEAFF.

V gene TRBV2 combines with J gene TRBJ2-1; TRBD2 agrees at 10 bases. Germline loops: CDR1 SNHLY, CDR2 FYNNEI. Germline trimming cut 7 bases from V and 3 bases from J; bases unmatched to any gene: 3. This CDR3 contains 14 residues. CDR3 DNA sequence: TGTGCCAGCAATGGACTAGCGGACTACAATGAGCAGTTCTTC. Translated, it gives CASNGLADYNEQFF.

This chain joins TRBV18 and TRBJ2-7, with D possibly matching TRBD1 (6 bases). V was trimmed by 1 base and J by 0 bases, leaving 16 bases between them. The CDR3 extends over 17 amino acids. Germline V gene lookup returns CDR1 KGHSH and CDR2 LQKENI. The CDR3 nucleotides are TGTGCCAGCTCACCACTAACAGGGAGATCCTCCTCCTACGAGCAGTACTTC. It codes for CASSPLTGRSSSYEQYF.

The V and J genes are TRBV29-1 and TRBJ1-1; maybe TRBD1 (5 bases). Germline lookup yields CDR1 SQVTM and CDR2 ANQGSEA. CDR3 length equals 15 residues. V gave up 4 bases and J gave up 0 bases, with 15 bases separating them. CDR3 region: CSVAPPGAMNTEAFF. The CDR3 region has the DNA TGCAGCGTTGCTCCCCCCGGGGCAATGAACACTGAAGCTTTCTTT.

CDR3 sequence: CASSSKQGVDEQYF. The CDR3 bases are TGTGCCAGCTCATCGAAACAGGGAGTCGACGAGCAGTACTTC. The rearrangement links TRBV18 to TRBJ2-7; the D gene is possibly TRBD1 (6 bases). From germline, CDR1 is KGHSH and CDR2 LQKENI. V lost 5 bases and J 5 bases, leaving 16 bases between the germline ends. This CDR3 has 14 residues. Looking up the rest from reference TRBV18 and TRBJ2-7 gives the full variable domain: NAGVMQNPRHLVRRRGQEARLRCSPMKGHSHVYWYRQLPEEGLKFMVYLQKENIIDESGMPKERFSAEFPKEGPSILRIQQVVRGDSAAYFCASSSKQGVDEQYFGPGTRLTVT.

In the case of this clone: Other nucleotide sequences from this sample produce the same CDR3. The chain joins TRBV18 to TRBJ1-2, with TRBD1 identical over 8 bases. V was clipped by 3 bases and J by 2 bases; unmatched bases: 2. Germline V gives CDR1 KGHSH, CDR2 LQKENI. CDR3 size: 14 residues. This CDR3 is CASSPQGANYGYTF. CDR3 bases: TGTGCCAGCTCACCCCAGGGGGCCAACTATGGCTACACCTTC.

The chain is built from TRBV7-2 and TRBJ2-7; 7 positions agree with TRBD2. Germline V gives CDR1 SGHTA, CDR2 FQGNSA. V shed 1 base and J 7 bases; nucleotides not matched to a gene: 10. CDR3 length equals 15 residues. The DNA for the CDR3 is TGTGCCAGCAGCTTAGGAAACCGGGGGAGGGGAGAGCAGTACTTC. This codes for CASSLGNRGRGEQYF.

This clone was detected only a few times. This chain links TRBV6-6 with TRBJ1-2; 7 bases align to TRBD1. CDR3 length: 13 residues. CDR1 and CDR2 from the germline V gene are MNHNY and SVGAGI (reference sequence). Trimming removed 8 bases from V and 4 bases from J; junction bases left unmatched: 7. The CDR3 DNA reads TGTGCCAGCCTACCGGGACAGAGCTATGGCTACACCTTC. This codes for CASLPGQSYGYTF.

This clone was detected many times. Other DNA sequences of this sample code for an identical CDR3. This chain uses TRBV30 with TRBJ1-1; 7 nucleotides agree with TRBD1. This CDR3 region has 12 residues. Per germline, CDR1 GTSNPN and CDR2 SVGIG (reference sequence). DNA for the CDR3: TGTGCATCAAACAGGGGTTACACTGAAGCTTTCTTT. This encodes CASNRGYTEAFF.

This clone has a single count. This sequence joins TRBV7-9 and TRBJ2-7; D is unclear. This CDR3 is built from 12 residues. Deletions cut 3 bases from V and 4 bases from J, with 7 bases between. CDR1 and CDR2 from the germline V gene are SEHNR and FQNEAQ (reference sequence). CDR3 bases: TGTGCCAGCAGCTTTAACGGGTACGAGCAGTACTTC. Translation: CASSFNGYEQYF.

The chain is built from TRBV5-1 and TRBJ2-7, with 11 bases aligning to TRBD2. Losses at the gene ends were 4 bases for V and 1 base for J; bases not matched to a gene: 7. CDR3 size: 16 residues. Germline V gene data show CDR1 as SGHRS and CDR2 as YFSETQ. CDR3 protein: CASSAQLAGASYEQYF. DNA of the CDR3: TGCGCCAGCAGCGCGCAACTAGCGGGAGCTTCCTACGAGCAGTACTTC.

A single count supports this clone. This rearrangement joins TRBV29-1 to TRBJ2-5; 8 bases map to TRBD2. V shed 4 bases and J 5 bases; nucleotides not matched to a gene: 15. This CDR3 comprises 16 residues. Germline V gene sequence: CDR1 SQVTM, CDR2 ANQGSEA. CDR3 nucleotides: TGCAGCGTTGCTTCGGCCTCGGGAGGGCCCGGGGAGACCCAGTACTTC. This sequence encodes CSVASASGGPGETQYF.

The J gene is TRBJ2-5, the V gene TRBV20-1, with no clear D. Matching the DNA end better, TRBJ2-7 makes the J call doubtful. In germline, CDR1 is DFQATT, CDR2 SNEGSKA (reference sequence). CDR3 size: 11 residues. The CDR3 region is CSARDPREQYF. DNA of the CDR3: TGCAGTGCTAGAGATCCTCGCGAGCAGTACTTC.

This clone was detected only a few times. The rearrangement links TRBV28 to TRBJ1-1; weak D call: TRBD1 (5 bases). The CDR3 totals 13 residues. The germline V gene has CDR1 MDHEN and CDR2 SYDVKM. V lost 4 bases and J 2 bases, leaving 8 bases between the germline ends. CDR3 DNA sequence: TGTGCCAGCAGTTGGGGGAGAAACACTGAAGCTTTCTTT. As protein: CASSWGRNTEAFF.

The CDR3 region is CASSTQGHPYNEQFF. CDR3 nucleotide sequence: TGTGCCAGCTCAACCCAGGGCCACCCTTACAATGAGCAGTTCTTC. The chain couples TRBV18 to TRBJ2-1, with D possibly TRBD1 on 5 matching bases. Trimming stripped 5 bases from V and 4 bases from J, with 15 bases between. CDR3 length: 15 amino acids. The germline V gene has CDR1 KGHSH and CDR2 LQKENI.

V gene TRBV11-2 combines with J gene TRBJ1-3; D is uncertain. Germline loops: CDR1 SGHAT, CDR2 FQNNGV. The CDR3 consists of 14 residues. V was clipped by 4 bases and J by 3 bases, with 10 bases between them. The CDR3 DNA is TGTGCCAGCAGCTCCAGGATACTTGGAAACACCATATATTTT. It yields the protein CASSSRILGNTIYF.